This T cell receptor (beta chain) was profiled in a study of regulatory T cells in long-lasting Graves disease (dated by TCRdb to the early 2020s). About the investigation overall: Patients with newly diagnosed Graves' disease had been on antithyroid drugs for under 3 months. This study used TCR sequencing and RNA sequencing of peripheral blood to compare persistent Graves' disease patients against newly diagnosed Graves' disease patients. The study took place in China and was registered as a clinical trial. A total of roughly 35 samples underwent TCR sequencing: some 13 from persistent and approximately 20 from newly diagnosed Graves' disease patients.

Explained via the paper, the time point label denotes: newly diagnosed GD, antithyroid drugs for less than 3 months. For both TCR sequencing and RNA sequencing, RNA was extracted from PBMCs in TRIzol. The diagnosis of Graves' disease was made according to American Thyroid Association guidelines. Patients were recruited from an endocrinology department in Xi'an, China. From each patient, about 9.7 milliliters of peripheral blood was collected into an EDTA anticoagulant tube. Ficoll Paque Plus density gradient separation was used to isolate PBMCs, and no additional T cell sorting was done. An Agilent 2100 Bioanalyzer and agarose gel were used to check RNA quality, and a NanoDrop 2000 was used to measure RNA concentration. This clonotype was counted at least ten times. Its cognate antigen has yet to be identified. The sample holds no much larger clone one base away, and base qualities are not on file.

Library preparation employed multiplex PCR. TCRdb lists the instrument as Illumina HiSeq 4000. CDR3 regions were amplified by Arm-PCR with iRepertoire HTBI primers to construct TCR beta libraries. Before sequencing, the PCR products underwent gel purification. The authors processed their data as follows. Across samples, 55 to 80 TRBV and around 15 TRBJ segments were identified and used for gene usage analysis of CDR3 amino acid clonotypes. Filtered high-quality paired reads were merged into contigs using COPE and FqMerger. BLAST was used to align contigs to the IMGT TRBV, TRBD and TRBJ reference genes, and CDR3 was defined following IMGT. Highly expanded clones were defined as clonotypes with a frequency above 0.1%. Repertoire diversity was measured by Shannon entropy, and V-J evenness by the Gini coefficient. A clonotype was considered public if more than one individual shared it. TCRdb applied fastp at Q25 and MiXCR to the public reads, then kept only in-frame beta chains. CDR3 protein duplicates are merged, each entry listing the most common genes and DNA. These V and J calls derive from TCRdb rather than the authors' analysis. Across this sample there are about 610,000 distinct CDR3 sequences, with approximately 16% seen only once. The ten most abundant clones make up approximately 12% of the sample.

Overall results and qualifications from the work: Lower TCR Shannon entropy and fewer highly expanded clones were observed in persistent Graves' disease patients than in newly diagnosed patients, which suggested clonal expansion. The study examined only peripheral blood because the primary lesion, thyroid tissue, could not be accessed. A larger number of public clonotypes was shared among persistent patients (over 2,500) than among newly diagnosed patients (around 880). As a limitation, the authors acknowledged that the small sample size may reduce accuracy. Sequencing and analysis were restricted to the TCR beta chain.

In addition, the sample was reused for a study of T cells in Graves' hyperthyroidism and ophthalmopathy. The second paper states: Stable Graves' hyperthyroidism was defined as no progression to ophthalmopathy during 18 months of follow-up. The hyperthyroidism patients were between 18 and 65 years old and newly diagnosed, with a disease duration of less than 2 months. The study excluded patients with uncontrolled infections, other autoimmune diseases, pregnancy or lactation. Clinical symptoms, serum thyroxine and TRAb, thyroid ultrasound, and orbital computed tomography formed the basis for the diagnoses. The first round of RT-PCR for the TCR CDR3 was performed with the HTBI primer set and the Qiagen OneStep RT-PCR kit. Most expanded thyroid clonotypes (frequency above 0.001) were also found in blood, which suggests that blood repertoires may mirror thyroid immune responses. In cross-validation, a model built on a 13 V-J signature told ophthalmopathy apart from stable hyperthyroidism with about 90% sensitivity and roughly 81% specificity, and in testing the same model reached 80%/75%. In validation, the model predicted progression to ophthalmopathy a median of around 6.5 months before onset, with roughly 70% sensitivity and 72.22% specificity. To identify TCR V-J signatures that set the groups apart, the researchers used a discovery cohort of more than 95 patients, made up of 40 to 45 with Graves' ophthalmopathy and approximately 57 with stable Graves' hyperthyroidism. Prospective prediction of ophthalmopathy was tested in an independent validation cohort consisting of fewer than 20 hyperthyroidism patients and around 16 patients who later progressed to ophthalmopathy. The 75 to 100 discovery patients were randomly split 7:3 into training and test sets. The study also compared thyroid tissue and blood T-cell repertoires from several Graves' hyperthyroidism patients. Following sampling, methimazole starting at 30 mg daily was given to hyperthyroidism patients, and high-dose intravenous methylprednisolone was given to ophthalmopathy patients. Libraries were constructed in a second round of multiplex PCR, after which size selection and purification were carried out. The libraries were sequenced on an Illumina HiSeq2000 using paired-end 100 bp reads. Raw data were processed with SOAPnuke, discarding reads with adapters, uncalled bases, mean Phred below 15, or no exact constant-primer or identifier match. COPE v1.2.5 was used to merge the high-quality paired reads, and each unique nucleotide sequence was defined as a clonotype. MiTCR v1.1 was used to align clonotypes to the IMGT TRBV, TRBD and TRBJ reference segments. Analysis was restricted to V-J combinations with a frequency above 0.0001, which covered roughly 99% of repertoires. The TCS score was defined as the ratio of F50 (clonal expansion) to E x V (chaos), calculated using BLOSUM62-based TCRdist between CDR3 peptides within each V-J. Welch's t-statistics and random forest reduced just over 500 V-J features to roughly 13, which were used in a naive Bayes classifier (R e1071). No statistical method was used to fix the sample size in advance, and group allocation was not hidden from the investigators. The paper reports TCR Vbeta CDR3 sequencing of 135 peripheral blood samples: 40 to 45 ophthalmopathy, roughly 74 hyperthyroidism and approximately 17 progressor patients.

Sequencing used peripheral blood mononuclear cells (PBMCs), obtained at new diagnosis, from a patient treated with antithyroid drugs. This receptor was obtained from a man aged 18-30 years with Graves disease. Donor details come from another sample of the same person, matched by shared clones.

The CDR3 here reads CATLNRGLFSTEAFF. The nucleotide sequence is TGTGCCACCCTGAACCGGGGGCTTTTTAGCACTGAAGCTTTCTTT. The chain is assembled from TRBV28 and TRBJ1-1, with a weak D call of TRBD1 (6 bases match). The germline V gene provides CDR1 MDHEN and CDR2 SYDVKM. Including the terminal cysteine and phenylalanine, the CDR3 comprises 15 residues. Kept here is only the CDR3 DNA, which spans 45 bases and is read in frame from base 1. The germline ends are 22 bases apart after V is trimmed by 10 bases and J by 4 bases.